What follows are 29 T cell receptor beta chains derived from one specimen sequenced in a study of pediatric ulcerative colitis. Only in-frame clones appear in the TCRdb table, and some are missing; sequencing was by immunoSEQ multiplex PCR. This sample yields 9,000 to 10,000 clones, of which approximately 89% are seen a single time; 6.5% to 8.5% belongs to the top ten. Input material: blood. These receptors were taken from a girl aged 10-17 years with moderate ulcerative colitis.

The chain combines TRBV5-1 with TRBJ2-7; TRBD2 aligns across 14 bases. The CDR3 loop spans 19 amino acids. Germline lookup yields CDR1 SGHRS and CDR2 YFSETQ. V was pared by 0 bases and J by 2 bases, with 10 bases of the junction left unmatched. CDR3 loop: CASSLGGLAGGPLTYEQYF. DNA of the CDR3: TGCGCCAGCAGCTTGGGCGGACTAGCGGGAGGTCCACTTACCTACGAGCAGTACTTC.

This clone was picked up one time. The chain recombines TRBV19 with TRBJ2-1; 15 bases agree with TRBD2. Germline CDR1 and CDR2: LNHDA and SQIVND (reference sequence). V shed 6 bases and J 5 bases; nucleotides not matched to a gene: 14. The CDR3 is 19 amino acids. The CDR3, as DNA: TGTGCCAGTAGCATTCTGCGGACTAGCGGGGGGGGTGGTAACAATGAGCAGTTCTTC. Translated: CASSILRTSGGGGNNEQFF.

The genes are TRBV5-6 and TRBJ1-2; D is possibly TRBD1 (6 bases). Looked up from germline, CDR1 is SGHDT and CDR2 is YYEEEE. V dropped 1 base and J dropped 8 bases, with 24 bases sitting between them. The CDR3 runs to 17 residues. The CDR3 here is CASSLITGTRLKGGYTF. The CDR3 DNA sequence: TGTGCCAGCAGCTTGATAACAGGGACCCGACTGAAGGGAGGCTACACCTTC.

The chain is built from TRBV27 and TRBJ2-5; the D is unclear. V was shortened by 0 bases and J by 0 bases, with 5 bases between the two germline ends. Germline values: CDR1 MNHEY, CDR2 SMNVEV (reference sequence). This CDR3 is 14 amino acids long. The CDR3 bases are TGTGCCAGCAGTTTATCAGGGTACCAAGAGACCCAGTACTTC. Translated, it gives CASSLSGYQETQYF.

The rearrangement joins TRBV2 to TRBJ1-5; 9 positions agree with TRBD1. V gave up 5 bases and J gave up 1 base; unmatched junction bases: 3. The CDR3 is 15 amino acids. Germline CDR1 and CDR2: SNHLY and FYNNEI. The CDR3 is CASSPDRGSNQPQHF. In nucleotides, the CDR3 is TGTGCCAGCAGTCCGGACAGGGGAAGCAATCAGCCCCAGCATTTT.

This clone has only a few counts. The rearrangement uses TRBV7-2 and TRBJ1-5; a weak D match, TRBD1 (6 bases). Germline values: CDR1 SGHTA, CDR2 FQGNSA. The CDR3 contains 13 residues. Trimming removed 5 bases at V and 9 bases at J, with 14 bases between. The CDR3 is CASSRGTRRPQHF. CDR3 DNA: TGTGCCAGCAGCAGGGGGACCCGTCGGCCCCAGCATTTT.

The chain combines TRBV21-1 with TRBJ2-1; the table gives TRBD1 as D, unverified against the DNA. TRBV21-1 is assigned pseudogene status. The CDR3 contains 15 residues. Here the CDR3 DNA reads TGTGCCAGCAGCAAAGCGCTAAGGGGGAGAAATGAGCAGTTCTTC. Its protein is CASSKALRGRNEQFF.

This clone was detected once. The genes are TRBV28 and TRBJ2-7, with TRBD1 matching 9 bases. The CDR3 length is 15 residues. CDR1 MDHEN and CDR2 SYDVKM come from the germline V gene. The V and J ends lost 5 bases and 0 bases, in that order; junction bases with no gene match: 5. In DNA form, the CDR3 reads TGTGCCAGCAGTCTAACGACAGGGGGCTCCTACGAGCAGTACTTC. Translation: CASSLTTGGSYEQYF.

The V gene is TRBV30, the J gene TRBJ1-1; a weak D match, TRBD1 (6 bases). V lost 0 bases to trimming and J lost 1 base, with 21 bases between them. The CDR3 contains 18 residues. The germline V gene has CDR1 GTSNPN and CDR2 SVGIG (reference sequence). The CDR3 spells CAWSVPSGAWVGNTEAFF. Written as DNA, the CDR3 is TGTGCCTGGAGTGTACCCTCGGGGGCGTGGGTTGGGAACACTGAAGCTTTCTTT.

The chain has TRBV5-6 and TRBJ1-1; 9 bases match TRBD1. The CDR3 is made up of 16 amino acids. Germline assignment: CDR1 SGHDT and CDR2 YYEEEE. J was trimmed by 0 bases and V by 4 bases; bases with no gene match: 7. The CDR3 DNA reads as TGTGCCAGCAGCCTCCCGGGACAGGGCCTGAACACTGAAGCTTTCTTT. Its translation is CASSLPGQGLNTEAFF. Variable domain in full (rest from reference TRBV5-6 and TRBJ1-1): DAGVTQSPTHLIKTRGQQVTLRCSPKSGHDTVSWYQQALGQGPQFIFQYYEEEERQRGNFPDRFSGHQFPNYSSELNVNALLLGDSALYLCASSLPGQGLNTEAFFGQGTRLTVV.

V gene TRBV11-2 combines with J gene TRBJ1-4; 11 bases fit TRBD1. The CDR3 contains 14 residues. Unmatched junction bases numbered 3, after V lost 5 bases and J lost 7 bases. CDR1 is SGHAT, CDR2 FQNNGV, per germline. CDR3 sequence (DNA): TGTGCCAGCAGCCTCGGACAGGGGGCTGAAAAACTGTTTTTT. It codes for CASSLGQGAEKLFF.

J is TRBJ2-5 and V is TRBV9, with D uncertain. Germline V gives CDR1 SGDLS, CDR2 YYNGEE. The CDR3 contains 15 residues. V was clipped by 3 bases and J by 5 bases, with 17 bases between them. The CDR3 coding sequence is TGTGCCAGCAGCGCAGACCCAGGCCCCCGGGAGACCCAGTACTTC. It is translated as CASSADPGPRETQYF.

This clone was seen once. The chain combines TRBV5-1 with TRBJ2-7, with D possibly being TRBD1 (5 bases). The germline CDR1 and CDR2 sequences are SGHRS and YFSETQ. This CDR3 comprises 15 residues. Trimming took 4 bases from V and 0 from J, leaving 14 bases between them. The CDR3 DNA sequence: TGCGCCAGCAGCGCAGGACACACCTCCTCCTACGAGCAGTACTTC. This codes for CASSAGHTSSYEQYF.

V gene TRBV4-2 combines with J gene TRBJ1-1, with D maybe TRBD1 (6 bases). This CDR3 region has 14 residues. Trimming removed 0 bases at V and 11 bases at J, with 16 bases between. Germline-derived CDR1 and CDR2 are LGHNA and YNFKEQ. The CDR3 nucleotides are TGTGCCAGCAGCCAAGATTTGGGGCAGGGGTGGGCTTTCTTT. Amino acids: CASSQDLGQGWAFF.

This sequence joins TRBV9 and TRBJ1-1; TRBD1 aligns across 8 bases. CDR3 length: 14 residues. Germline CDR1 SGDLS, CDR2 YYNGEE. V trimming: 4 bases; J trimming: 1 base; junction bases outside the gene matches: 3. The CDR3 DNA sequence: TGTGCCAGCAGCTTCACAGGGGGGAACACTGAAGCTTTCTTT. It codes for CASSFTGGNTEAFF.

The chain combines TRBV5-1 with TRBJ2-1; D call uncertain. Germline CDR1 reads SGHRS; CDR2 reads YFSETQ. Deletions cut 5 bases from V and 10 bases from J, with 10 bases between. This CDR3 spans 11 amino acids. CDR3 sequence reads: CASSSTAEQFF. For the CDR3, the DNA is TGCGCCAGCAGTTCCACAGCCGAGCAGTTCTTC.

The V call is TRBV10-3, the J call TRBJ2-7; no clear D. The V end was cut by 4 bases, the J end by 0 bases, with 10 bases between. Germline V gene data show CDR1 as ENHRY and CDR2 as SYGVKD. The CDR3 runs to 14 residues. The CDR3 here is CAISGFRYSYEQYF. The CDR3 bases are TGTGCCATCAGTGGTTTCAGATACTCCTACGAGCAGTACTTC.

The rearrangement joins TRBV18 to TRBJ1-1; D is possibly TRBD1 (6 bases). CDR1 KGHSH and CDR2 LQKENI come from the germline V gene. CDR3 size: 15 residues. The V and J ends lost 2 bases and 7 bases respectively, with 17 bases between them. CDR3 sequence reads: CASSPNRGALNEAFF. CDR3 sequence (DNA): TGTGCCAGCTCACCAAATCGGGGGGCGCTGAATGAAGCTTTCTTT.

CDR3 loop: CASSRLGGSYEQYF. The DNA of the CDR3 is TGTGCCAGCAGCCGACTGGGGGGCTCCTACGAGCAGTACTTC. The chain links TRBV5-8 to TRBJ2-7; D is possibly TRBD2 (6 bases). V was shortened by 4 bases and J by 0 bases, with 11 bases between the two germline ends. This CDR3 is built from 14 residues. Germline loops: CDR1 SGHTS, CDR2 YDEGEE.

This sequence joins TRBV7-2 and TRBJ2-3; D might be TRBD2 (6 bases). The germline V gene has CDR1 SGHTA and CDR2 FQGNSA. The V end was cut by 1 base, the J end by 3 bases, with 11 bases between. The CDR3 extends over 15 amino acids. CDR3 sequence: CASSLGLASTDTQYF. CDR3 DNA sequence: TGTGCCAGCAGCTTAGGGCTAGCGTCTACAGATACGCAGTATTTT.

The gene calls are TRBV25-1 and TRBJ1-1, with a possible D match to TRBD1 (5 bases). Germline values: CDR1 MGHDK, CDR2 SYGVNS. Trimming took 0 bases from V and 1 from J, leaving 6 bases between them. The CDR3 spans 14 residues. CDR3: CASSEYRENTEAFF. As DNA, the CDR3 is TGTGCCAGCAGTGAATACAGGGAGAACACTGAAGCTTTCTTT. Supplemented by reference TRBV25-1 and TRBJ1-1, the full variable domain reads EADIYQTPRYLVIGTGKKITLECSQTMGHDKMYWYQQDPGMELHLIHYSYGVNSTEKGDLSSESTVSRIRTEHFPLTLESARPSHTSQYLCASSEYRENTEAFFGQGTRLTVV.

The V and J genes are TRBV7-9 and TRBJ1-1; D call uncertain. Trimming shortened V by 1 base and J by 1 base, and 4 bases separated the two germline ends. Germline V gives CDR1 SEHNR, CDR2 FQNEAQ (reference sequence). This CDR3 contains 13 residues. This CDR3 reads CASSLEANTEAFF. CDR3 DNA sequence: TGTGCCAGCAGCTTAGAAGCGAACACTGAAGCTTTCTTT.

This clone was counted once. This chain uses TRBV5-1 with TRBJ2-7, with 7 bases matching TRBD1. The CDR3 runs to 14 residues. The ends lost 9 bases at V and 6 bases at J; junction bases unmatched: 15. Germline values: CDR1 SGHRS, CDR2 YFSETQ. Written as DNA, the CDR3 is TGCGCCACCAGGGCTGGCAGGGGGAGCGGCGAGCAGTACTTC. Translating it yields CATRAGRGSGEQYF.

The chain has TRBV5-6 and TRBJ2-5, with D possibly being TRBD1 or TRBD2 (5 bases each). The V end lost 1 base, the J end lost 6 bases, and 19 bases lay between the germline ends. CDR1 and CDR2 from the germline V gene are SGHDT and YYEEEE. There are 16 residues in the CDR3. The CDR3 sequence: CASSLKGTWPQKTQYF. The CDR3 nucleotides are TGTGCCAGCAGCTTGAAGGGGACGTGGCCTCAGAAGACCCAGTACTTC.

The V gene is TRBV7-3, the J gene TRBJ1-2; perhaps TRBD1 as D (5 bases). Between the trimmed V and J ends, which lost 5 bases and 7 bases, there was a span of 11 bases. This CDR3 is built from 12 residues. Germline CDR1 and CDR2: SGHTA and FQGTGA. CDR3 DNA sequence: TGTGCCAGCAGCCCCGGGACGGGTGGCTACACCTTC. Protein product: CASSPGTGGYTF. Complete variable domain (other parts from reference TRBV7-3 and TRBJ1-2): GAGVSQTPSNKVTEKGKYVELRCDPISGHTALYWYRQSLGQGPEFLIYFQGTGAADDSGLPNDRFFAVRPEGSVSTLKIQRTERGDSAVYLCASSPGTGGYTFGSGTRLTVV.

This clone was observed a handful of times. This chain joins TRBV7-9 and TRBJ1-4; the D is unclear. The CDR3 is made up of 16 amino acids. V was trimmed by 5 bases and J by 0 bases, leaving 13 bases between them. Germline CDR1 is SEHNR and CDR2 is FQNEAQ (reference sequence). CDR3 in amino acids: CASSQNPGATNEKLFF. CDR3 sequence (DNA): TGTGCCAGCAGCCAAAACCCCGGAGCAACTAATGAAAAACTGTTTTTT.

This clone was seen only a few times. CDR3 region: CASSRGTVGNQPQHF. CDR3 sequence (DNA): TGTGCCAGTAGTAGGGGGACCGTGGGCAATCAGCCCCAGCATTTT. The chain has TRBV19 and TRBJ1-5; a weak D match, TRBD1 (5 bases). The V end was cut by 4 bases, the J end by 2 bases, with 12 bases between. Germline CDR1 reads LNHDA; CDR2 reads SQIVND (reference sequence). The CDR3 is 15 amino acids.

This chain connects TRBV10-3 to TRBJ2-3; D is undetermined. CDR3 size: 15 residues. Trimming removed 0 bases from V and 1 base from J, with 8 bases in between. Per germline, CDR1 ENHRY and CDR2 SYGVKD. The CDR3 coding sequence is TGTGCCATCAGTGAGTCCGCGCTAGGCACAGATACGCAGTATTTT. Its translation is CAISESALGTDTQYF.

The rearrangement uses TRBV19 and TRBJ2-1; 7 bases line up with TRBD2. Germline-derived CDR1 and CDR2 are LNHDA and SQIVND (reference sequence). The CDR3 length is 15 residues. Unmatched junction bases numbered 11, after V lost 4 bases and J lost 8 bases. The CDR3 is CASSTPGLTSHEQFF. The CDR3 DNA is TGTGCCAGTAGTACTCCGGGACTAACGTCGCATGAGCAGTTCTTC.